This TCR beta chain was found in a study of T-cell memory formation after mild COVID-19 (dated by TCRdb to the early 2020s). Regarding the study in general: Most TCR sequence clusters were specific to one of the two donors. Two young, previously healthy adult volunteers, one female and one male, were included in the cohort. T-cell clones expanding and contracting after mild COVID-19 in a couple of donors were tracked by longitudinal TCRalpha and TCRbeta repertoire sequencing.

Study-wide conclusions, independent of this receptor: Clones contracting from day 15 to 85 had balanced CD4/CD8 phenotypes, while a second wave expanding from day 15 to 37 was biased towards CD4+. SARS-CoV-2 specificity was not confirmed for the second-wave clones peaking on day 37. Only two mild cases were covered in the study, and larger cohorts including severe cases with pre-infection samples were considered necessary. Contracting CD4+ clones turned up mainly in the CM and EM memory subsets, whereas EMRA was where CD8+ clones were enriched. Some responding clones were detected in pre-infection memory, which suggested that pre-existing cross-reactive memory T cells had joined the SARS-CoV-2 response.

TCRdb records Illumina NovaSeq 6000 as the sequencer. Using 5'RACE with constant-segment primers, TCRalpha and TCRbeta cDNA libraries were constructed, with sample barcodes and unique molecular identifiers added in the process. RNA was extracted from every sample with Trizol reagent. Library amplification was performed in two PCR steps, and a second sample barcode and Illumina TruSeq adapters were introduced in the second step. Libraries were sequenced on an Illumina NovaSeq with 2 x 150 bp paired-end reads. Processing in the source paper ran as follows. Demultiplexing of reads and collapsing into UMI-guided consensus sequences were performed with migec v1.2.7. Using mixcr v2.1.11, the UMI consensuses were aligned to TRA and TRB V and J templates and assembled into clonotypes. Expanded or contracted clonotypes were those called significant by both edgeR and NoisET, with noise models trained on biological replicates. edgeR calls used a false discovery rate-adjusted p below 0.01 and a log2 fold-change threshold of 1. As an exploratory analysis of dynamics, max-normalized trajectories of the 1000 most abundant clonotypes were examined by PCA with hierarchical clustering. Separately sequenced CD4+ and CD8+ repertoires were used to assign a CD4 or CD8 phenotype to each responding clone. TCRdb trimmed public reads at Q25 via fastp, called clones via MiXCR and kept in-frame beta chains. Every entry covers one CDR3 protein and lists the most common genes and DNA from its rows. The V and J calls shown here were made by TCRdb, not taken from the authors' results. In all, the sample holds roughly 410,000 distinct CDR3 sequences, and approximately 25% of those were seen once. The ten largest clones represent about 10% of the sample.

This clonotype was counted a few times. Its antigen target is currently unknown. The input lacks base qualities; no much larger clone sits a single base away. PBMCs were isolated by Ficoll-Paque density gradient centrifugation. Via the germline V gene, CDR1 is SGHRS and CDR2 YFSETQ. There are 14 amino acids in the CDR3, from cysteine to phenylalanine inclusive. The read is trimmed to its CDR3 DNA, 42 bases read in frame from base 1. V is cut by 4 bases and J by 7 bases, and the space between the germline ends is 17 bases. The sequence came from an adult woman who had mild COVID-19 (a few samples of this study predate the infection). The sample titles of this study are shuffled in the database, so cell type and time point are left out; the donor was told from shared clones. The rearranged chain carries TRBV5-1 and TRBJ1-1; the D gene remains uncertain. The sequenced sample consisted of PBMCs or a T cell subset sorted from them (not recorded which). The CDR3 has the sequence CASSGRLNAREAFF. The bases are TGCGCCAGCAGCGGGCGATTAAATGCCCGTGAAGCTTTCTTT.